The 24 T cell receptor beta chains below were found in one sample sequenced in a study of molecular identifiers for immune sequencing clone quantification. TCRdb analysed the PCR reads with MiXCR anew, one entry per CDR3 protein. The sample has 90,000 to 120,000 distinct CDR3 sequences, under 40% seen once; the top ten hold 4% to 5%. Source material: naive CD8+ T cells from blood, with Jurkat cell RNA spiked in. Subset described: FACS-sorted CD8+CD4-CCR7+CD45RA+ naive T cells. All receptors come from a human donor in good health. Some libraries in this study had Jurkat cell RNA spiked in.

The V gene is TRBV4-3, the J gene TRBJ2-7, with 9 bases identical to TRBD1. The CDR3 is 16 residues long. The germline CDR1 and CDR2 sequences are LGHNA and YSLEER. V lost 4 bases and J lost 3; bases outside the gene matches: 10. CDR3 residues: CASSLRQGGRNYEQYF. The CDR3 nucleotides read TGCGCCAGCAGCCTAAGACAGGGGGGCCGAAACTACGAGCAGTACTTC.

V is TRBV19 and J is TRBJ2-1; maybe TRBD1 (6 bases). The CDR3 covers 15 residues. Germline CDR1 and CDR2: LNHDA and SQIVND (reference sequence). V lost 6 bases, J lost 3 bases, and 15 bases lay in between. Here the CDR3 reads CASSAGTTNYNEQFF. The CDR3, as DNA: TGTGCCAGTAGCGCCGGGACAACCAACTACAATGAGCAGTTCTTC.

The chain employs TRBV7-8 and TRBJ1-1; the match to TRBD1 covers 7 bases. Per the germline V gene, CDR1 is SGHVS and CDR2 is FQNEAQ. Losses at the gene ends were 1 base for V and 4 bases for J; bases not matched to a gene: 0. The CDR3 sequence is 13 residues long. CDR3 loop: CASSLGQGTEAFF. In DNA form, the CDR3 reads TGTGCCAGCAGCTTAGGACAGGGCACTGAAGCTTTCTTT.

There are a few counts of this clonotype. The chain employs TRBV6-5 and TRBJ2-7, with D perhaps assigned TRBD1 or TRBD2 (5 bases each). This CDR3 is built from 13 residues. The V end lost 6 bases, the J end lost 2 bases, and 11 bases lay between the germline ends. The germline CDR1 and CDR2 sequences are MNHEY and SVGAGI. Here the CDR3 DNA reads TGTGCCAGCAGACCTGGGACGGCCTACGAGCAGTACTTC. Protein product: CASRPGTAYEQYF.

This clonotype was observed many times. This rearrangement joins TRBV7-2 to TRBJ2-1; TRBD2 might be the D (6 bases). The CDR3 extends over 14 amino acids. V was clipped by 5 bases and J by 10 bases, with 18 bases between them. The germline V gene encodes CDR1 SGHTA and CDR2 FQGNSA. This CDR3 is CASSRLATLAEQFF. CDR3 nucleotide sequence: TGTGCCAGCAGCCGCCTGGCGACACTAGCAGAGCAGTTCTTC.

This clonotype has at least ten counts. The J gene is TRBJ2-3, the V gene TRBV29-1, with a tentative D call TRBD1 (6 bases). V was clipped by 0 bases and J by 4 bases, with 11 bases between them. Per the germline V gene, CDR1 is SQVTM and CDR2 is ANQGSEA. This CDR3 region has 14 residues. The CDR3 DNA is TGCAGCGTTGAAGATGCCAGGGGACCAGATACGCAGTATTTT. Protein sequence: CSVEDARGPDTQYF.

The chain recombines TRBV4-3 with TRBJ2-7, with D unresolved. Germline lookup yields CDR1 LGHNA and CDR2 YSLEER. This CDR3 has 16 residues. V lost 0 bases and J 1 base, leaving 13 bases between the germline ends. The CDR3 coding sequence is TGCGCCAGCAGCCAAGATCTTCGCACACTTTCCTACGAGCAGTACTTC. This encodes CASSQDLRTLSYEQYF.

The genes are TRBV11-2 and TRBJ2-1; 9 bases line up with TRBD2. CDR3 length equals 16 residues. CDR1 is SGHAT and CDR2 is FQNNGV in the germline V gene. The trim removed 0 bases at V and 8 bases at J, leaving 8 bases unmatched. Written as DNA, the CDR3 is TGTGCCAGCAGCTTAGATCCGGGTAGCGGGAGTCATGAGCAGTTCTTC. This codes for CASSLDPGSGSHEQFF.

Remarks on this clonotype: A read error may be the cause here, since a much bigger clone is one base away. The chain carries TRBV12-3 or TRBV12-4 and TRBJ1-2, with D tentatively TRBD1 (6 bases). Trimming removed 5 bases at V and 1 base at J, with 8 bases between. The CDR3 has 13 amino acids. The CDR3 sequence: CASSKGGNYGYTF. Written as DNA, the CDR3 is TGTGCCAGCAGTAAGGGGGGTAACTATGGCTACACCTTC.

This chain connects TRBV21-1 to TRBJ2-5; the D call of TRBD2 is as the table states it, not checked on the DNA. TRBV21-1 is flagged as a pseudogene. The CDR3 has 16 residues. This CDR3 is CARAKEGEGDGETQYF. The CDR3 DNA is TGTGCCAGGGCGAAGGAGGGAGAAGGGGACGGAGAGACCCAGTACTTC.

In the case of this clonotype: A much larger clone differs by one base, so this may be a read error. V is TRBV7-9 and J is TRBJ2-2, with D unresolved. V gave up 2 bases and J gave up 0 bases, with 7 bases separating them. Germline V gene sequence: CDR1 SEHNR, CDR2 FQNEAQ (reference sequence). CDR3 length: 15 residues. CDR3 DNA: TGTGCCAGCAGCTTACCTGGCCCGAACACCGGGGAGCTGTTTTTT. Translating it yields CASSLPGPNTGELFF.

The rearrangement joins TRBV13 to TRBJ2-2; the match to TRBD2 covers 8 bases. With 1 base clipped from V and 7 bases from J, the junction kept 8 bases outside the gene matches. The germline V gene encodes CDR1 PRHDT and CDR2 FYEKMQ (reference sequence). CDR3 size: 16 residues. DNA of the CDR3: TGTGCCAGCAGCTTAGTTGGAGCGGGAGTGCTCGGGGAGCTGTTTTTT. This translates into CASSLVGAGVLGELFF.

Concerning this clonotype itself: This may arise from a read error, as a much more abundant clone is one base away. The chain has TRBV7-2 and TRBJ1-5; tentative D call: TRBD1 (5 bases). The CDR3 spans 15 residues. Germline values: CDR1 SGHTA, CDR2 FQGNSA. CDR3 region: CASSLGVGGRWPQLF. The DNA for the CDR3 is TGTGCCAGCAGCTTAGGGGTTGGGGGAAGGTGGCCCCAGCTTTTT.

This clonotype was recorded many times. This chain links TRBV10-3 with TRBJ2-7; D is uncertain. Germline-derived CDR1 and CDR2 are ENHRY and SYGVKD. The CDR3 loop spans 13 amino acids. V was trimmed by 0 bases and J by 3 bases, leaving 6 bases between them. CDR3 nucleotide sequence: TGTGCCATCAGTGAGTCTGGGGTCTACGAGCAGTACTTC. Encoded protein: CAISESGVYEQYF.

Comment on this clonotype: A much bigger clone sits one base away, suggesting this may be a read error. The V gene is TRBV28, the J gene TRBJ1-5; TRBD1 agrees at 7 bases. The length of the CDR3 is 17 residues. Germline assignment: CDR1 MDHEN and CDR2 SYDVKM. The CDR3 nucleotides are TGTGCCTGCAGTTTCGAAAGACAGGGAGCCCGAAATCAGCCCCAGCATTTT. It yields the protein CACSFERQGARNQPQHF.

Comments on this clonotype: This may arise from a read error, as a much more abundant clone is one base away. This rearrangement joins TRBV28 to TRBJ2-7, with a possible D match to TRBD2 (6 bases). The CDR3 length is 16 residues. Germline-derived CDR1 and CDR2 are MDHEN and SYDVKM. The chain's CDR3 is CASRLGGGDAWYELYF. CDR3 coding DNA: TGTGCCAGCCGATTAGGAGGAGGGGACGCTTGGTACGAGCTGTACTTC.

The chain carries TRBV10-3 and TRBJ1-2, with 7 bases that match TRBD1. Germline V gene sequence: CDR1 ENHRY, CDR2 SYGVKD. There are 14 residues in the CDR3. The V gene end was trimmed by 4 bases and the J gene end by 2 bases; junction bases not matched to a gene: 4. CDR3 amino acids: CAISVEQGNYGYTF. CDR3 bases: TGTGCCATCAGTGTGGAACAGGGGAACTATGGCTACACCTTC.

This clonotype was counted a few times. This chain uses TRBV3-1 with TRBJ2-3, with TRBD2 identical over 7 bases. The CDR3 contains 15 residues. V lost 4 bases, J lost 1 base, and 5 bases stayed unmatched. CDR1 and CDR2 from the germline V gene are LGHDT and YNNKEL (reference sequence). In DNA form, the CDR3 reads TGTGCCAGCAGCCGGCTAGCGGAGGGCACAGATACGCAGTATTTT. Translating gives CASSRLAEGTDTQYF.

The chain recombines TRBV12-3 or TRBV12-4 with TRBJ2-5; D gene uncertain. V was clipped by 5 bases and J by 0 bases, with 7 bases between them. The CDR3 runs to 13 residues. CDR3 sequence: CASSAPNQETQYF. DNA for the CDR3: TGTGCCAGCAGTGCCCCAAACCAAGAGACCCAGTACTTC.

V usage is TRBV19 and J usage is TRBJ2-2; 9 bases line up with TRBD1. Germline CDR1 LNHDA, CDR2 SQIVND (reference sequence). This CDR3 region has 15 residues. J gave up 4 bases and V 6 bases, and 6 bases lay outside the gene matches. For the CDR3, the DNA is TGTGCCAGTAGGACCGACAGGGGGTTCACCGGGGAGCTGTTTTTT. Protein product: CASRTDRGFTGELFF.

The gene calls are TRBV14 and TRBJ2-1, with D hard to call. The germline V and J ends were trimmed by 4 bases and 1 base, with 8 bases remaining between them. The CDR3 is 14 amino acids. Germline V gene sequence: CDR1 SGHDN, CDR2 FVKESK. The CDR3 DNA reads TGTGCCAGCAGCCTGGTAGAATCCTACAATGAGCAGTTCTTC. It is translated as CASSLVESYNEQFF.

CDR3 DNA: TGTGCCAGCAGTGAAGGGACAGGGGGCCTTTATGGCTACACCTTC. Translated: CASSEGTGGLYGYTF. V is TRBV2 and J is TRBJ1-2; 11 bases match TRBD1. The CDR3 sequence is 15 residues long. V shed 1 base and J 5 bases; nucleotides not matched to a gene: 3. From germline, CDR1 is SNHLY and CDR2 FYNNEI.

The chain recombines TRBV12-3 or TRBV12-4 with TRBJ2-3; 12 bases are shared with TRBD1. The CDR3 extends over 15 amino acids. Unmatched junction bases numbered 9, after V lost 3 bases and J lost 11 bases. CDR3 sequence reads: CASSFWDRGRRGQYF. The DNA for the CDR3 is TGTGCCAGCAGTTTCTGGGACAGGGGGCGTCGTGGGCAGTATTTT.

This clonotype has a handful of counts. The V call is TRBV5-3, the J call TRBJ1-1; no clear D gene. Being an ORF, TRBV5-3 has a function that is uncertain. V was cut by 8 bases and J by 1 base, with 12 bases left in between. CDR3 length: 13 residues. In DNA, the CDR3 is TGTGCCAGCAGTGGCCCACCGAACACTGAAGCTTTCTTT. This gives the protein CASSGPPNTEAFF.